This is a list of T cell receptor beta chains from one sample in a study of chemoradiotherapy in HPV16-positive cancers. Profiled with immunoSEQ multiplex PCR; TCRdb holds only in-frame clones, not every one. Of about 32,000 clones detected, more than 70% appear once; the ten largest clones hold approximately 5%. This material consisted of blood, taken from a patient who underwent chemoradiotherapy. These receptors all come from a human donor with HPV-associated anogenital cancer. Both conserved end residues are part of each CDR3. D genes are given only for firm matches. Not all rows give a size; the values are once, few, many and, for expanded clones, a class.

cdr3_aa v_call clone_size cdr3_length d_call j_call
CASSLARSTGARNEQFF TRBV5-1 NA 17 TRBD1 TRBJ2-1
CASSRGQGANGYTF TRBV6-5 NA 14 TRBD1 TRBJ1-2
CASSQAGENEQYF TRBV4-2 NA 13 NA TRBJ2-7
CASSHNLNEQFF TRBV19 NA 12 NA TRBJ2-1
CACREGNYGYTF TRBV6-5 NA 12 NA TRBJ1-2
CASSLGTGVKQYF TRBV7-6 NA 13 TRBD1 TRBJ2-7
CASSLVLGMSTDTQYF TRBV27 NA 16 NA TRBJ2-3
CASSIGASNTGELFF TRBV19 once 15 NA TRBJ2-2
CASSPDRGGQPQHF TRBV18 few 14 TRBD1 TRBJ1-5
CASSFQTGGSETQYF TRBV28 NA 15 TRBD1 TRBJ2-5
CASSLGGAALPDTQYF TRBV28 NA 16 NA TRBJ2-3
CASSPLGDTNEKLFF TRBV9 NA 15 NA TRBJ1-4
CASSPVSQGELFF TRBV18 NA 13 NA TRBJ2-2